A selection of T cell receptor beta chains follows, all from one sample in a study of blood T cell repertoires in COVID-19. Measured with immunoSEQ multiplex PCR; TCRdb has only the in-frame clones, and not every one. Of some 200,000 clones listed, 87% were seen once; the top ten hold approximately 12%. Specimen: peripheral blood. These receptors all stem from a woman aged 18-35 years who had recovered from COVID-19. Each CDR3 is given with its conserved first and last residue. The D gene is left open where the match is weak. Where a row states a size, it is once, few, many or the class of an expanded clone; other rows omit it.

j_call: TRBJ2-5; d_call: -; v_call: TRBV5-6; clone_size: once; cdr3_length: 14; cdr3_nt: TGTGCCAGCAGCTTGTTAGCGGTGGGAGAGACCCAGTACTTC; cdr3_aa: CASSLLAVGETQYF
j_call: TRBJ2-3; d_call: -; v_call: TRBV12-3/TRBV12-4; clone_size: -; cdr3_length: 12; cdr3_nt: TGTGCCAGCAGTTCCCCGGCAGATACGCAGTATTTT; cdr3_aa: CASSSPADTQYF
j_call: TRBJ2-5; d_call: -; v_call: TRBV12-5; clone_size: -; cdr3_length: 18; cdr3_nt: TGTGCTAGTGGTTTCCGGATACACCCTGCGGGACACCAAGAGACCCAGTACTTC; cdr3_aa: CASGFRIHPAGHQETQYF
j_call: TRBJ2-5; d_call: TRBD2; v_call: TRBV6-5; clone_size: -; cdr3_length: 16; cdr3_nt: TGTGCCAGCAGTTCCCGGGCAAGACTAGCCACAGAGACCCAGTACTTC; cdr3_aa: CASSSRARLATETQYF
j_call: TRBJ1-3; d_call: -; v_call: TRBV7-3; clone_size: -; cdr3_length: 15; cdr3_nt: TGTGCCAGCAGCTTAAGGCAGGGATATGGAAACACCATATATTTT; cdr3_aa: CASSLRQGYGNTIYF
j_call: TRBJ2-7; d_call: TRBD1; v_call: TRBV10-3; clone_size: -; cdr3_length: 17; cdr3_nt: TGTGCCATCAGTGACATAGGGGGGACAGGGAGCTCCTACGAGCAGTACTTC; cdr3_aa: CAISDIGGTGSSYEQYF
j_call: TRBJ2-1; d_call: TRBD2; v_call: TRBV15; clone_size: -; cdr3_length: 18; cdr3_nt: TGTGCCACTTCGCGGGGTAGCGGGAGGAAGCCTACGGACAATGAGCAGTTCTTC; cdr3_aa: CATSRGSGRKPTDNEQFF
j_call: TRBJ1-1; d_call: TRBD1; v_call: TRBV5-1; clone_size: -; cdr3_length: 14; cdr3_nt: TGCGCCAGCAGCTTGGGGACAGGGGGCACTGAAGCTTTCTTT; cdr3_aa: CASSLGTGGTEAFF
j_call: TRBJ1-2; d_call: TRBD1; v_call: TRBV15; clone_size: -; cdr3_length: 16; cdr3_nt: TGTGCCACCAGCACCTTACCCGGGACAGGGGATAATGGCTACACCTTC; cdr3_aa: CATSTLPGTGDNGYTF
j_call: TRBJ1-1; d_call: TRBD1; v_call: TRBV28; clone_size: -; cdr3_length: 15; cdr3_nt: TGTGCCAGCAGTTCTATCAACAGGGGCGAGGATGAAGCTTTCTTT; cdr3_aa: CASSSINRGEDEAFF
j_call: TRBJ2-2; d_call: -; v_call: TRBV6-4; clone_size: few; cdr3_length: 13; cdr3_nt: TGTGCCAGCAGCCGGGTAGACACCGGGGAGCTGTTTTTT; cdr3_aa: CASSRVDTGELFF
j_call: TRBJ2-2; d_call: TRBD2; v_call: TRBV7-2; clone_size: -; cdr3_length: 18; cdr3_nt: TGTGCCAGCAGCCCCGGGACTAGCGGGAGTTCGGACACCGGGGAGCTGTTTTTT; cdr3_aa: CASSPGTSGSSDTGELFF
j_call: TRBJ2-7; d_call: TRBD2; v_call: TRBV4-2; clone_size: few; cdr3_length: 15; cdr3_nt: TGTGCCAGCAGCCAAGATACTAGCGGGAGCTACGAGCAGTACTTC; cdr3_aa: CASSQDTSGSYEQYF